This T cell receptor beta chain comes out of a study of tumor-infiltrating T cells and Merkel cell polyomavirus. For the study at large: CD8+ T cells recognized the Merkel cell polyomavirus KLL epitope.

The repertoire was sequenced with immunoSEQ multiplex PCR; TCRdb's copy has only in-frame clones and lacks some. This table has about 25,000 clones, 87% appearing once. All patients' tumors stained robustly positive for Merkel cell polyomavirus Large T antigen by immunohistochemistry. Trimming pared 8 bases from V and 5 bases from J, leaving 10 bases between. The CDR3 contains 11 residues. Germline V gives CDR1 MNHEY, CDR2 SVGAGI. This clonotype originated in a man in his fifties or sixties with Merkel cell carcinoma. The V gene is TRBV6-5, the J gene TRBJ2-7, with a possible D match to TRBD1 (6 bases). The sequenced sample was lymph node tissue. This CDR3 reads CASSQGNEQYF. CDR3 coding DNA: TGTGCCAGCTCCCAGGGGAACGAGCAGTACTTC.